These T cell receptor beta chains were read from a single sample in a study of shared clonotypes between healthy human individuals. Clones were read by immunoSEQ multiplex PCR, and TCRdb kept only the in-frame ones, dropping some. The data show about 610,000 clones, with roughly 96% seen just once and about 0.12% held by the top ten. The sequenced sample consisted of naive CD8+ T cells sorted from blood. All receptors come from a woman in her twenties or thirties in good health. The CDR3 runs from the conserved cysteine through the conserved F or W. A D gene is named only where the DNA matches it firmly. Size is stated for part of the rows, as once, few or many counts, or as a class when the clone is expanded.

len: 12
v_gene: TRBV18
abundance: once
d_gene: .
j_gene: TRBJ2-4
CDR3nt: TGTGCCAGCTCACCTGGTGAAAACATTCAGTACTTC
CDR3aa: CASSPGENIQYF

len: 15
v_gene: TRBV5-6
abundance: .
d_gene: .
j_gene: TRBJ2-7
CDR3nt: TGTGCCAGCAGCTTGGGCGGCTACAGCTCCTACGAGCAGTACTTC
CDR3aa: CASSLGGYSSYEQYF

len: 16
v_gene: TRBV28
abundance: .
d_gene: TRBD2
j_gene: TRBJ2-3
CDR3nt: TGTGCCAGCAGCCCATTTAGCGGGAGCCTATTAGATACGCAGTATTTT
CDR3aa: CASSPFSGSLLDTQYF

len: 14
v_gene: TRBV27
abundance: .
d_gene: TRBD1
j_gene: TRBJ2-7
CDR3nt: TGTGCCAGCAGCGGGACAGCGGTTTACCACGAGCAGTACTTC
CDR3aa: CASSGTAVYHEQYF

len: 15
v_gene: TRBV7-7
abundance: .
d_gene: TRBD1
j_gene: TRBJ1-5
CDR3nt: TGTGCCAGCAGCCGACAGGGGGCAAGCAATCAGCCCCAGCATTTT
CDR3aa: CASSRQGASNQPQHF

len: 15
v_gene: TRBV7-3
abundance: .
d_gene: TRBD1
j_gene: TRBJ2-7
CDR3nt: TGTGCCAGCAGCCTACGTCCCGGGACAGGGAACGAGCAGTACTTC
CDR3aa: CASSLRPGTGNEQYF

len: 15
v_gene: TRBV27
abundance: .
d_gene: TRBD2
j_gene: TRBJ2-7
CDR3nt: TGTGCCAGCAGTTCGGGACTAGCGGGAGTCTTCGAGCAGTACTTC
CDR3aa: CASSSGLAGVFEQYF

len: 13
v_gene: TRBV4-1
abundance: .
d_gene: .
j_gene: TRBJ1-5
CDR3nt: TGCGCCAGCAGCATCAGGGCCAATCAGCCCCAGCATTTT
CDR3aa: CASSIRANQPQHF

len: 13
v_gene: TRBV9
abundance: .
d_gene: .
j_gene: TRBJ1-1
CDR3nt: TGTGCCAGCAGCCCCTGGGGGAACACTGAAGCTTTCTTT
CDR3aa: CASSPWGNTEAFF

len: 11
v_gene: TRBV20-1
abundance: .
d_gene: .
j_gene: TRBJ2-7
CDR3nt: TGCAGTGCCGCCCTGAAATACGAGCAGTACTTC
CDR3aa: CSAALKYEQYF

len: 19
v_gene: TRBV4-1
abundance: .
d_gene: .
j_gene: TRBJ1-5
CDR3nt: TGCGCCAGCAGCCCAAGGAGCGACGCAAGAACTTATAGCAATCAGCCCCAGCATTTT
CDR3aa: CASSPRSDARTYSNQPQHF

len: 12
v_gene: TRBV4-2
abundance: .
d_gene: .
j_gene: TRBJ1-5
CDR3nt: TGTGCCAGCAGCCAAGCAGGGGAGCCCCAGCATTTT
CDR3aa: CASSQAGEPQHF

len: 16
v_gene: TRBV29-1
abundance: .
d_gene: .
j_gene: TRBJ2-7
CDR3nt: TGCAGCGTTGAAGATTTGTCAGGAGTCAACTCCTACGAGCAGTACTTC
CDR3aa: CSVEDLSGVNSYEQYF

len: 14
v_gene: TRBV6-5
abundance: .
d_gene: .
j_gene: TRBJ2-7
CDR3nt: TGTGCCAGCAGTTACGGGACTGACTCCTACGAGCAGTACTTC
CDR3aa: CASSYGTDSYEQYF

len: 14
v_gene: TRBV28
abundance: .
d_gene: .
j_gene: TRBJ1-1
CDR3nt: TGTGCCAGCACCCCCTCGGGGGATGGCACTGAAGCTTTCTTT
CDR3aa: CASTPSGDGTEAFF

len: 14
v_gene: TRBV5-4
abundance: .
d_gene: .
j_gene: TRBJ2-5
CDR3nt: TGTGCCAGCAGCTTGGCTCAGGGAAAAGAGACCCAGTACTTC
CDR3aa: CASSLAQGKETQYF

len: 10
v_gene: TRBV20-1
abundance: .
d_gene: .
j_gene: TRBJ2-3
CDR3nt: TGCAGTGCGCTTGGAGATACGCAGTATTTT
CDR3aa: CSALGDTQYF

len: 13
v_gene: TRBV2
abundance: .
d_gene: TRBD1
j_gene: TRBJ2-7
CDR3nt: TGTGCCAGCAAGGGGACAGGGTCGTACGAGCAGTACTTC
CDR3aa: CASKGTGSYEQYF

len: 12
v_gene: TRBV29-1
abundance: .
d_gene: .
j_gene: TRBJ2-1
CDR3nt: TGCAGCGTTAACAGGGTTACTAATGAGCAGTTCTTC
CDR3aa: CSVNRVTNEQFF

len: 16
v_gene: TRBV7-8
abundance: .
d_gene: .
j_gene: TRBJ2-7
CDR3nt: TGTGCCAGCAGCTTAGAGTCTGCAGGGCCCTCCTACGAGCAGTACTTC
CDR3aa: CASSLESAGPSYEQYF

len: 15
v_gene: TRBV6-5
abundance: .
d_gene: .
j_gene: TRBJ2-7
CDR3nt: TGTGCCAGCAGTTACTCGACCTACGACACCTACGAGCAGTACTTC
CDR3aa: CASSYSTYDTYEQYF

len: 15
v_gene: TRBV28
abundance: .
d_gene: TRBD2
j_gene: TRBJ2-7
CDR3nt: TGTGCCAGCAGTTTCTCCCCGGGACTAACCTACGAGCAGTACTTC
CDR3aa: CASSFSPGLTYEQYF

len: 14
v_gene: TRBV14
abundance: .
d_gene: TRBD2
j_gene: TRBJ2-7
CDR3nt: TGTGCCAGCAGCCAACCGGGACTAGCCTACGAGCAGTACTTC
CDR3aa: CASSQPGLAYEQYF

len: 14
v_gene: TRBV11-3
abundance: .
d_gene: .
j_gene: TRBJ2-3
CDR3nt: TGTGCCAGCAGCTTTCTCCCTACCCTGGATACGCAGTATTTT
CDR3aa: CASSFLPTLDTQYF

len: 15
v_gene: TRBV10-1
abundance: once
d_gene: .
j_gene: TRBJ2-1
CDR3nt: TGCGCCAGCAGTGCGGGTCTTTACGCCGACAATGAGCAGTTCTTC
CDR3aa: CASSAGLYADNEQFF

len: 15
v_gene: TRBV19
abundance: .
d_gene: TRBD1
j_gene: TRBJ2-2
CDR3nt: TGTGCCAGTAGTATGGGACAGGGGAACACCGGGGAGCTGTTTTTT
CDR3aa: CASSMGQGNTGELFF

len: 18
v_gene: TRBV4-2
abundance: .
d_gene: TRBD2
j_gene: TRBJ2-5
CDR3nt: TGTGCCAGCAGCCAAGATCCGAGCCCTAGCGGGTACCAAGAGACCCAGTACTTC
CDR3aa: CASSQDPSPSGYQETQYF

len: 11
v_gene: TRBV28
abundance: .
d_gene: .
j_gene: TRBJ2-5
CDR3nt: TGTGCCAGCAGTTTCGTTAAGACCCAGTACTTC
CDR3aa: CASSFVKTQYF

len: 12
v_gene: TRBV30
abundance: .
d_gene: .
j_gene: TRBJ2-5
CDR3nt: TGTGCCTGGAGTGAGGCAGGGAGAGAGCAGTACTTC
CDR3aa: CAWSEAGREQYF

len: 14
v_gene: TRBV5-1
abundance: .
d_gene: TRBD2
j_gene: TRBJ2-1
CDR3nt: TGCGCCAGCAGCTTGCTAGCGGGAGGGCATGAGCAGTTCTTC
CDR3aa: CASSLLAGGHEQFF

len: 14
v_gene: TRBV27
abundance: .
d_gene: .
j_gene: TRBJ2-7
CDR3nt: TGTGCCAGCAGCCTTGCTATTGGGGCGAGCGAGCAGTACTTC
CDR3aa: CASSLAIGASEQYF

len: 14
v_gene: TRBV4-1
abundance: .
d_gene: .
j_gene: TRBJ2-7
CDR3nt: TGCGCCAGCAGCCAAGTAGGACACTCCTACGAGCAGTACTTC
CDR3aa: CASSQVGHSYEQYF

len: 15
v_gene: TRBV9
abundance: .
d_gene: .
j_gene: TRBJ2-3
CDR3nt: TGTGCCAGCAGCGTGGGGGGCCTTATCACAGATACGCAGTATTTT
CDR3aa: CASSVGGLITDTQYF

len: 13
v_gene: TRBV4-3
abundance: .
d_gene: .
j_gene: TRBJ2-7
CDR3nt: TGCGCCAGCAGCCAGGAGACAGGCTACGAGCAGTACTTC
CDR3aa: CASSQETGYEQYF

len: 15
v_gene: TRBV19
abundance: .
d_gene: TRBD2
j_gene: TRBJ2-1
CDR3nt: TGTGCCAGTAGTATCGTAGCGGGAGGGCCAAATGAGCAGTTCTTC
CDR3aa: CASSIVAGGPNEQFF

len: 18
v_gene: TRBV27
abundance: .
d_gene: .
j_gene: TRBJ2-7
CDR3nt: TGTGCCAGCAGTTTATACCTCCCCGTCCACGGAGGAATCGCCGAGCAGTACTTC
CDR3aa: CASSLYLPVHGGIAEQYF

len: 13
v_gene: TRBV11-2
abundance: .
d_gene: TRBD2
j_gene: TRBJ2-1
CDR3nt: TGTGCCAGCAGCGCGGGCGGGGGGGGCGAGCAGTTCTTC
CDR3aa: CASSAGGGGEQFF

len: 16
v_gene: TRBV5-4
abundance: .
d_gene: TRBD2
j_gene: TRBJ2-2
CDR3nt: TGTGCCAGCAGCTTATGGACTAGCGGGAACACCGGGGAGCTGTTTTTT
CDR3aa: CASSLWTSGNTGELFF

len: 16
v_gene: TRBV4-1
abundance: .
d_gene: TRBD2
j_gene: TRBJ2-1
CDR3nt: TGCGCCAGCAGCCAGCCGACTAGCGGGTGGTCCAATGAGCAGTTCTTC
CDR3aa: CASSQPTSGWSNEQFF

len: 14
v_gene: TRBV6-5
abundance: once
d_gene: .
j_gene: TRBJ2-7
CDR3nt: TGTGCCAGCAGTTACTCGCAGGGTTCCTACGAGCAGTACTTC
CDR3aa: CASSYSQGSYEQYF

len: 13
v_gene: TRBV7-9
abundance: .
d_gene: .
j_gene: TRBJ2-7
CDR3nt: TGTGCCAGCAGCTTAGGCCCATCCTACGAGCAGTACTTC
CDR3aa: CASSLGPSYEQYF